Listed below are T cell receptor beta chains from one sample, sequenced in a study of PD-1 blockade in classical Hodgkin lymphoma. The repertoire was sequenced with immunoSEQ multiplex PCR; TCRdb's copy has only in-frame clones and lacks some. Of 45,000 to 60,000 clones listed, over 70% are singletons. The source material was peripheral blood mononuclear cells (PBMCs), sampled at baseline. The receptors originated from a human donor with classical Hodgkin lymphoma. The CDR3 runs from the conserved cysteine through the conserved F or W. Fields, in order: D gene, clone size, J gene, V gene, CDR3 DNA, CDR3 protein. D genes are given only for firm matches. Some rows have no size entry. The others give once, few or many, or a class for an expanded clone.

-	once	TRBJ1-4	TRBV5-1	TGCGCCAGCAGGGAGCAGGCCGCAACTAATGAAAAACTGTTTTTT	CASREQAATNEKLFF
-	-	TRBJ1-2	TRBV27	TGTGCCAGCAGTCTGTCTTATTCCTTAGGGCCCTACACCTTC	CASSLSYSLGPYTF
-	-	TRBJ1-1	TRBV7-2	TGTGCCAGCAGCTTAGCGCAGGGGCACACTGAAGCTTTCTTT	CASSLAQGHTEAFF
-	-	TRBJ1-1	TRBV13	TGTGCCAGCAGCTTGACACTTACCGAAGCTTTCTTT	CASSLTLTEAFF
-	-	TRBJ1-1	TRBV4-1	TGCGCCAGCAGCCAAGGGGTGGGGAACACTGAAGCTTTCTTT	CASSQGVGNTEAFF
-	-	TRBJ2-7	TRBV19	TGTGCCAGTAGTATGGCCCCGACCGCAGCCGAGCAGTACTTC	CASSMAPTAAEQYF
-	-	TRBJ2-5	TRBV27	TGTGCCAGCAGTCCTAATCTCCAAGAGACCCAGTACTTC	CASSPNLQETQYF
-	-	TRBJ2-7	TRBV4-1	TGCGCCAGCAGCCTAATACAGCGGACCTACGAGCAGTACTTC	CASSLIQRTYEQYF
-	-	TRBJ1-5	TRBV7-9	TGTGCCAGCAGCGCCCAGGGGAATCAGCCCCAGCATTTT	CASSAQGNQPQHF
TRBD2	-	TRBJ2-1	TRBV11-2	TGTGCCAGCAGCTTAAGGGTAGCGGGAGTTAATGAGCAGTTCTTC	CASSLRVAGVNEQFF
-	-	TRBJ2-1	TRBV7-2	TGTGCTAGCAGCTTTTCCATCTCCCTCGGACAGTACAATGAGCAGTTCTTC	CASSFSISLGQYNEQFF
-	-	TRBJ2-1	TRBV9	TGTGCCAGCAGCGTAGGGGGGATCGGCGCCTACAATGAGCAGTTCTTC	CASSVGGIGAYNEQFF
-	-	TRBJ1-1	TRBV7-8	TGTGCCAGCAGCTTAGTGGGGGGCGACACTGAAGCTTTCTTT	CASSLVGGDTEAFF
TRBD2	-	TRBJ2-1	TRBV4-3	TGCGCCAGCAGCCAAGATCAAGCCAGCGGGAGACGGAATGAGCAGTTCTTC	CASSQDQASGRRNEQFF
TRBD1	-	TRBJ2-5	TRBV18	TGTGCCAGCTCACCACGGGGACAGGGAGGAGAGACCCAGTACTTC	CASSPRGQGGETQYF
TRBD2	-	TRBJ2-5	TRBV11-2	TGTGCCAGCAGCTCCCCGAGCGGGGAAGAGACCCAGTACTTC	CASSSPSGEETQYF
TRBD1	few	TRBJ1-5	TRBV5-1	TGCGCCAGCAGCTTGATTGGGGGACAGGGCAATCAGCCCCAGCATTTT	CASSLIGGQGNQPQHF
TRBD2	-	TRBJ2-2	TRBV27	TGTGCCAGCAGTTTATGGGCGGGAGCTTCCACCGGGGAGCTGTTTTTT	CASSLWAGASTGELFF
-	-	TRBJ1-4	TRBV10-2	TGCGCCAGCAGTGGTACTTCGGGACGGAATGAAAAACTGTTTTTT	CASSGTSGRNEKLFF
-	-	TRBJ2-2	TRBV2	TGTGCCAGCAGCTACGACAACGCGAACACCGGGGAGCTGTTTTTT	CASSYDNANTGELFF
-	-	TRBJ1-1	TRBV7-9	TGTGCCAGCAGCTCCCAGGGTCTCATGAACACTGAAGCTTTCTTT	CASSSQGLMNTEAFF
-	-	TRBJ1-3	TRBV6-6	TGTGCCAGCGGGACCTCTGGAAACACCATATATTTT	CASGTSGNTIYF
-	-	TRBJ2-3	TRBV7-9	TGTGCCAGCAGCCCCGGGACTCGAGGAACAGATACGCAGTATTTT	CASSPGTRGTDTQYF
-	-	TRBJ1-2	TRBV5-8	TGTGCCAGCAGCACCCGGATGGCAGGGGTCGACGTACACTTC	CASSTRMAGVDVHF
-	-	TRBJ2-5	TRBV20-1	TGCAGTGCCGCAGCACAGACCCAGTACTTC	CSAAAQTQYF
TRBD2	-	TRBJ2-1	TRBV4-2	TGTGCCAGCAGCCGACGCCTAGCGGGAGCTTGGAATGAGCAGTTCTTC	CASSRRLAGAWNEQFF
TRBD1	-	TRBJ1-2	TRBV11-1	TGTGCCAGCAGCCGGGACAGTAGCCTCGATTCCTATGGCTACACCTTC	CASSRDSSLDSYGYTF
-	few	TRBJ1-2	TRBV5-8	TGTGCCAGCAGCCTGGTAGTGGACGCGTATGTTGGCTACACCTTC	CASSLVVDAYVGYTF
-	-	TRBJ2-3	TRBV10-3	TGTGCCATCAGTCCACCCCAGGGGAGGGTGGTAGATACGCAGTATTTT	CAISPPQGRVVDTQYF
-	-	TRBJ2-3	TRBV18	TGTGCCAGCTCTCTTTACACAGATACGCAGTATTTT	CASSLYTDTQYF
-	once	TRBJ2-3	TRBV4-1	TGCGCCAGCAGTCTCCACGAGGGCCGGAGCACAGATACGCAGTATTTT	CASSLHEGRSTDTQYF
TRBD1	-	TRBJ2-7	TRBV30	TGTGCCTGGAGTCGCCAGGGGGCCTACGAGCAGTACTTC	CAWSRQGAYEQYF
-	-	TRBJ2-1	TRBV20-1	TGCAGTGCTAGAGTTTACAATGAGCAGTTCTTC	CSARVYNEQFF
TRBD1	-	TRBJ2-2	TRBV9	TGTGCCAGCAGCGTAGCCCCGACAGGGGGCACCGGGGAGCTGTTTTTT	CASSVAPTGGTGELFF
TRBD2	-	TRBJ2-1	TRBV7-9	TGTGCCAGCCTCCTACCGGGAGGCTACTACAATGAGCAGTTCTTC	CASLLPGGYYNEQFF
TRBD2	-	TRBJ2-1	TRBV7-8	TGTGCCAGCAGCCTAATGGCGGGAGGCTACAATGAGCAGTTCTTC	CASSLMAGGYNEQFF
TRBD1	-	TRBJ1-2	TRBV2	TGTGCCAGCGGACAGGGAAACTATGGCTACACCTTC	CASGQGNYGYTF
TRBD1	-	TRBJ2-1	TRBV27	TGTGCCAGCGGGGACAGGGGGCCGGGCAATGAGCAGTTCTTC	CASGDRGPGNEQFF
-	-	TRBJ2-7	TRBV19	TGTGCCAGTAGTATAGTAAAGGACCCCCTCTACGAGCAGTACTTC	CASSIVKDPLYEQYF
-	few	TRBJ2-1	TRBV9	TGTGCCAGCAGCGTAGTGGATTTGGCGGGGAATGAGCAGTTCTTC	CASSVVDLAGNEQFF
-	-	TRBJ1-5	TRBV18	TGTGCCAGCTCACGAGACCAGGCCCGGGGGCTGGGTGAGCCCCAGCATTTT	CASSRDQARGLGEPQHF